The 10 T cell receptor beta chains reported below all come from one sample, sequenced in a study of T cells in Graves' hyperthyroidism and ophthalmopathy. Amplification of TCR beta CDR3 regions was performed using RNA transcripts as template. Carried out on the TCR CDR3, a first-round RT-PCR used the HTBI primer set. TCRdb re-called the multiplex PCR reads through MiXCR, storing one row per CDR3 protein. Among fewer than 650,000 distinct CDR3 sequences listed, over 12% were seen once. The sequenced sample consisted of blood. These receptors all come from a woman under 30 with Graves' ophthalmopathy.

The V call is TRBV4-1, the J call TRBJ1-3; D is ambiguous. CDR1 and CDR2 (germline): MGHRA, YSYEKL. The CDR3 contains 15 residues. The V end was cut by 4 bases, the J end by 0 bases, with 10 bases between. The CDR3 sequence is CASSRIRFSGNTIYF. The CDR3 nucleotides are TGCGCCAGCAGCCGCATCCGATTCTCTGGAAACACCATATATTTT.

This clonotype has ten or more counts. The chain links TRBV27 to TRBJ1-1; D might be TRBD1 (5 bases). With 3 bases removed from V and 4 bases from J, the gap between germline ends came to 12 bases. CDR1 and CDR2 from the germline V gene are MNHEY and SMNVEV (reference sequence). This CDR3 contains 14 residues. The CDR3 spells CASSFKGTGTEAFF. CDR3 DNA sequence: TGTGCCAGCAGTTTCAAGGGGACGGGCACTGAAGCTTTCTTT.

The V call is TRBV20-1, the J call TRBJ2-3, with D perhaps TRBD1 (6 bases). This CDR3 contains 16 residues. Looked up from germline, CDR1 is DFQATT and CDR2 is SNEGSKA (reference sequence). V dropped 1 base and J dropped 3 bases, with 17 bases sitting between them. The CDR3 is CSARGFVQGRTDTQYF. The CDR3 DNA reads TGCAGTGCTAGAGGTTTTGTACAGGGCCGAACAGATACGCAGTATTTT.

The CDR3: CASRRPGTEQFF. In nucleotides, the CDR3 is TGTGCCAGCAGACGTCCCGGAACCGAGCAGTTCTTC. This chain links TRBV5-6 with TRBJ2-1; D is ambiguous. CDR1 and CDR2 (germline): SGHDT, YYEEEE. This CDR3 contains 12 residues. V was trimmed by 5 bases and J by 10 bases, leaving 13 bases between them. The full variable domain, completed using reference TRBV5-6 and TRBJ2-1, is DAGVTQSPTHLIKTRGQQVTLRCSPKSGHDTVSWYQQALGQGPQFIFQYYEEEERQRGNFPDRFSGHQFPNYSSELNVNALLLGDSALYLCASRRPGTEQFFGPGTRLTVL.

The chain is built from TRBV20-1 and TRBJ1-1; a possible D gene is TRBD1 (5 bases). Per the germline V gene, CDR1 is DFQATT and CDR2 is SNEGSKA (reference sequence). V gave up 6 bases and J gave up 1 base, with 9 bases separating them. This CDR3 has 12 residues. The DNA for the CDR3 is TGCAGTGCCCCCGGGGCGAACACTGAAGCTTTCTTT. It encodes CSAPGANTEAFF.

This clonotype was seen repeatedly, ten times or more. V is TRBV7-9 and J is TRBJ2-5, with TRBD1 matching over 8 bases. V lost 5 bases to trimming and J lost 4 bases; unmatched junction nucleotides: 21. The CDR3 sequence is 19 residues long. The germline gives CDR1 SEHNR, CDR2 FQNEAQ (reference sequence). The CDR3 sequence: CASSPHRGIGRGPRETQYF. In DNA form, the CDR3 reads TGTGCCAGCAGCCCCCACAGGGGGATCGGTCGGGGACCACGAGAGACCCAGTACTTC.

The chain combines TRBV2 with TRBJ1-1; 7 nucleotides agree with TRBD1. The V gene end was trimmed by 2 bases and the J gene end by 6 bases; junction bases not matched to a gene: 0. Germline V CDR1 and CDR2: SNHLY, FYNNEI. CDR3 size: 12 residues. The CDR3 DNA is TGTGCCAGCAGTGAAACAGGGGCTGAAGCTTTCTTT. Translation: CASSETGAEAFF.

About this clonotype: This may stem from a read error, because a much larger clone lies one nucleotide away. The chain employs TRBV7-9 and TRBJ2-7, with 7 bases fitting TRBD1. The length of the CDR3 is 15 residues. CDR1 is SEHNR, CDR2 FQNEAQ, per germline (reference sequence). The CDR3 is CASSAQGQSSYGQYF. The CDR3 DNA follows: TGTGCCAGCAGCGCGCAGGGACAGAGCTCCTACGGGCAGTACTTC.

The chain employs TRBV28 and TRBJ2-3, with 8 bases identical to TRBD1. The trim removed 4 bases at V and 4 bases at J, leaving 10 bases unmatched. CDR1 is MDHEN and CDR2 is SYDVKM in the germline V gene. The CDR3 is made up of 16 amino acids. The CDR3 reads CASSSERQGAPDTQYF. Here the CDR3 DNA reads TGTGCCAGCAGTTCGGAACGCCAGGGGGCCCCAGATACGCAGTATTTT. Based on the CDR3 plus reference TRBV28 and TRBJ2-3, the full variable domain is DVKVTQSSRYLVKRTGEKVFLECVQDMDHENMFWYRQDPGLGLRLIYFSYDVKMKEKGDIPEGYSVSREKKERFSLILESASTNQTSMYLCASSSERQGAPDTQYFGPGTRLTVL.

There are a few counts of this clonotype. The chain couples TRBV20-1 to TRBJ2-7, with 13 bases fitting TRBD2. The CDR3 consists of 18 residues. Trimming cost V 0 bases and J 2 bases; bases outside gene matches: 10. Germline V gives CDR1 DFQATT, CDR2 SNEGSKA (reference sequence). This CDR3 is CSARDPGTSGTAPYEQYF. CDR3 in DNA: TGCAGTGCTAGAGACCCCGGGACTAGCGGGACGGCACCCTACGAGCAGTACTTC.